A selection of T cell receptor beta chains follows, all from one sample in a study of chronic HIV infection and antiretroviral therapy. TCRdb fed the 5' RACE reads into MiXCR, producing one record per CDR3 protein. Here the sample spans 39,000 or so distinct CDR3 sequences, roughly 7.6% being singletons. The sequenced sample consisted of peripheral blood. These receptor sequences come from an adult who had HIV and had not received antiretroviral therapy, or was an uninfected healthy control (not recorded which). Each CDR3 is given with its conserved first and last residue. D genes are given only for firm matches. The size entry is marked missing in some rows and otherwise reads once, few, many or a size class.

j_gene | d_gene | v_gene | abundance | CDR3aa | CDR3nt
TRBJ2-7 | TRBD2 | TRBV10-3 | many | CAIRAGGYYEQYF | TGTGCCATCAGAGCGGGAGGGTACTACGAGCAGTACTTC
TRBJ1-2 | . | TRBV27 | . | CASSLLGNFGYTF | TGTGCCAGCAGTTTACTGGGAAATTTTGGCTACACCTTC
TRBJ2-5 | . | TRBV10-3 | few | CAIRGRGETQYF | TGTGCCATCAGGGGACGTGGGGAGACCCAGTACTTC
TRBJ2-3 | . | TRBV4-3 | few | CASSQVSGSVTDTQYF | TGCGCCAGCAGCCAAGTTTCCGGGAGCGTTACAGATACGCAGTATTTT
TRBJ2-3 | . | TRBV20-1 | few | CSPTPGRGTDTQYF | TGCAGTCCCACTCCCGGGCGGGGCACAGATACGCAGTATTTT
TRBJ2-2 | . | TRBV6-4 | few | CASSPTTTGELFF | TGTGCCAGCAGCCCTACTACCACCGGGGAGCTGTTTTTT
TRBJ1-4 | TRBD1 | TRBV25-1 | many | CASPRSGQGNEKLFF | TGTGCCTCGCCCCGTTCGGGACAGGGTAATGAAAAACTGTTTTTT
TRBJ2-1 | . | TRBV12-3/TRBV12-4 | many | CASSSRTARGWNEQFF | TGTGCCAGCAGCTCAAGGACAGCGAGGGGGTGGAATGAGCAGTTCTTC
TRBJ1-3 | . | TRBV29-1 | . | CSVASAIGNTIYF | TGCAGCGTCGCCTCCGCCATTGGAAACACCATATATTTT
TRBJ1-5 | . | TRBV21-1 | once | CASSTQRQGLNQPQHF | TGTGCCAGCAGCACCCAAAGACAGGGATTGAATCAGCCCCAGCATTTT
TRBJ2-1 | TRBD2 | TRBV6-4 | large | CASSDGTSSYNEQFF | TGTGCCAGCAGTGACGGGACTAGCTCCTACAATGAGCAGTTCTTC
TRBJ2-3 | TRBD2 | TRBV20-1 | many | CSASTPSGSTDTQYF | TGCAGTGCCTCGACACCTAGCGGGAGCACAGATACGCAGTATTTT
TRBJ2-7 | . | TRBV2 | few | CASIRDANSYEQYF | TGTGCCAGCATTCGGGATGCTAACTCCTACGAGCAGTACTTC
TRBJ2-7 | TRBD1 | TRBV28 | many | CASSLTGALSYEQYF | TGTGCCAGCAGTTTAACAGGGGCCCTCTCCTACGAGCAGTACTTC
TRBJ2-1 | . | TRBV29-1 | . | CSTGTPRDNEQFF | TGCAGTACTGGGACACCTCGTGACAATGAGCAGTTCTTC
TRBJ2-2 | . | TRBV6-5 | many | CASRRRPGHETGELFF | TGTGCCAGCAGGAGACGACCGGGACACGAAACCGGGGAGCTGTTTTTT
TRBJ1-2 | . | TRBV19 | many | CASSIVAGGYTF | TGTGCCAGTAGTATAGTTGCGGGCGGCTACACCTTC
TRBJ2-5 | TRBD1 | TRBV27 | . | CASSLPGQEETQYF | TGTGCCAGCAGTTTGCCCGGACAGGAAGAGACCCAGTACTTC
TRBJ2-3 | . | TRBV5-1 | many | CASSIGQASTDTQYF | TGCGCCAGCAGCATTGGACAAGCTAGCACAGATACGCAGTATTTT
TRBJ1-1 | . | TRBV9 | . | CASSSGGVAEAFF | TGTGCCAGCAGCAGCGGGGGGGTGGCTGAAGCTTTCTTT
TRBJ1-6 | . | TRBV28 | . | CASSSQGTNSPLHF | TGTGCCAGCAGTTCCCAGGGTACCAATTCACCCCTCCACTTT
TRBJ1-1 | . | TRBV18 | few | CASSPIKSRDTEAFF | TGTGCCAGCTCACCAATTAAGTCGCGGGACACTGAAGCTTTCTTT
TRBJ2-7 | . | TRBV2 | many | CASRSGPHEQYF | TGTGCCAGCAGGTCGGGGCCCCACGAGCAGTACTTC
TRBJ1-2 | . | TRBV7-2 | . | CASSSPGRAGPATYGYTF | TGTGCCAGCAGCTCCCCTGGACGTGCAGGTCCGGCTACCTATGGCTACACCTTC
TRBJ2-7 | . | TRBV6-1 | few | CASSEFFGGYEQYF | TGTGCCAGCAGTGAATTCTTTGGGGGGTACGAGCAGTACTTC
TRBJ2-3 | TRBD1 | TRBV27 | few | CASSWSGTGLTDTQYF | TGTGCCAGCAGTTGGTCCGGGACAGGCCTCACAGATACGCAGTATTTT
TRBJ1-1 | . | TRBV28 | many | CASSPRTGYTEAFF | TGTGCCAGCAGTCCCCGAACAGGGTACACTGAAGCTTTCTTT
TRBJ2-7 | . | TRBV7-2 | . | CASRLNAYEQYF | TGTGCCAGCAGACTTAATGCCTACGAGCAGTACTTC
TRBJ1-1 | . | TRBV5-1 | . | CASSTGDTEAFF | TGCGCCAGCAGTACGGGGGACACTGAAGCTTTCTTT
TRBJ2-1 | TRBD2 | TRBV5-1 | many | CASSPPGLAGVGEQFF | TGCGCCAGCAGCCCACCGGGACTAGCGGGAGTTGGGGAGCAGTTCTTC
TRBJ1-5 | . | TRBV3-1 | few | CASSLAQQPQHF | TGTGCCAGCAGCCTGGCCCAACAGCCCCAGCATTTT
TRBJ2-1 | . | TRBV3-1 | few | CASSQLNEQFF | TGTGCCAGCAGCCAACTCAATGAGCAGTTCTTC
TRBJ2-2 | . | TRBV20-1 | many | CSAQGTNTGELFF | TGCAGTGCTCAGGGGACTAACACCGGGGAGCTGTTTTTT
TRBJ2-1 | . | TRBV2 | many | CASTSYNEQFF | TGTGCCAGCACTAGTTACAATGAGCAGTTCTTC
TRBJ1-3 | . | TRBV6-5 | few | CASSPGGHSGNTIYF | TGTGCCAGCAGCCCGGGGGGCCACTCTGGAAACACCATATATTTT
TRBJ2-2 | . | TRBV19 | many | CARHRQVPGELFF | TGTGCCAGACACAGACAGGTCCCCGGGGAGCTGTTTTTT
TRBJ2-3 | TRBD2 | TRBV29-1 | . | CSVVGGGTQYF | TGCAGCGTTGTGGGGGGGGGTACGCAGTATTTT
TRBJ1-1 | . | TRBV28 | . | CASSLSRAPTQAFF | TGTGCCAGCAGTTTAAGTCGGGCCCCCACCCAAGCTTTCTTT
TRBJ1-1 | TRBD1 | TRBV29-1 | . | CSVRLGTGTEAFF | TGCAGCGTTCGTCTCGGGACAGGCACTGAAGCTTTCTTT
TRBJ2-1 | TRBD2 | TRBV5-1 | . | CASSWYGGSYNEQFF | TGCGCCAGCAGCTGGTACGGGGGGTCCTACAATGAGCAGTTCTTC
TRBJ2-7 | . | TRBV4-1 | . | CASSQEGGVVSYEQYF | TGCGCCAGCAGCCAAGAGGGCGGGGTAGTTTCCTACGAGCAGTACTTC
TRBJ2-3 | . | TRBV28 | many | CASSLVARTDTQYF | TGTGCCAGCAGTTTAGTTGCCCGCACAGATACGCAGTATTTT
TRBJ2-1 | . | TRBV25-1 | . | CASSDFIYEQFF | TGTGCCAGCAGTGACTTTATCTATGAGCAGTTCTTC
TRBJ1-1 | TRBD1 | TRBV29-1 | . | CSVEDLDRGESEAFF | TGCAGCGTTGAAGATCTCGACAGGGGAGAATCTGAAGCTTTCTTT
TRBJ1-4 | TRBD1 | TRBV5-1 | few | CASSLSPSGTGGEKLFF | TGCGCCAGCAGCTTGTCCCCGTCCGGGACAGGGGGAGAAAAACTGTTTTTT
TRBJ1-4 | . | TRBV29-1 | few | CSVGQAQNEKLFF | TGCAGCGTTGGGCAGGCCCAGAATGAAAAACTGTTTTTT
TRBJ2-3 | . | TRBV6-1 | few | CASIQGGFADTQYF | TGTGCCAGCATCCAAGGGGGGTTCGCAGATACGCAGTATTTT
TRBJ2-1 | . | TRBV5-5 | few | CASSYEASYWDEQFF | TGTGCCAGCAGCTATGAAGCAAGCTACTGGGATGAGCAGTTCTTC
TRBJ1-3 | . | TRBV18 | many | CASSRQSSGNTIYF | TGTGCCAGCTCACGACAGAGCTCTGGAAACACCATATATTTT
TRBJ1-6 | . | TRBV7-9 | . | CASSLMFGSPLHF | TGTGCCAGCAGCTTAATGTTCGGTTCACCCCTCCACTTT
TRBJ1-1 | . | TRBV7-2 | medium-sized | CASSPGATEAFF | TGTGCCAGCAGCCCAGGGGCCACTGAAGCTTTCTTT